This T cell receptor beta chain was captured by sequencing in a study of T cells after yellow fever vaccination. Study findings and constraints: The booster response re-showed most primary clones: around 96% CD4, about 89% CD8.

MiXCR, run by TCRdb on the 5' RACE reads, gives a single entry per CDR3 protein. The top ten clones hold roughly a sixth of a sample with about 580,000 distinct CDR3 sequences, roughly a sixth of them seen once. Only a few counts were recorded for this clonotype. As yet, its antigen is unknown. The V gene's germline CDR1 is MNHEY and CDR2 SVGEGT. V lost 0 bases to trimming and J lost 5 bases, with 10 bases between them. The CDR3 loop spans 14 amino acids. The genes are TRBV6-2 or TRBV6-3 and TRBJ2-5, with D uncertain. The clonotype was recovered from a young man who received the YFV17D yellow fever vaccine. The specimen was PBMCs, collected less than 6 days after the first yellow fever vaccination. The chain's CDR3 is CASSYSQMGETQYF. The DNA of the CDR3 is TGTGCCAGCAGTTACTCGCAAATGGGGGAGACCCAGTACTTC.